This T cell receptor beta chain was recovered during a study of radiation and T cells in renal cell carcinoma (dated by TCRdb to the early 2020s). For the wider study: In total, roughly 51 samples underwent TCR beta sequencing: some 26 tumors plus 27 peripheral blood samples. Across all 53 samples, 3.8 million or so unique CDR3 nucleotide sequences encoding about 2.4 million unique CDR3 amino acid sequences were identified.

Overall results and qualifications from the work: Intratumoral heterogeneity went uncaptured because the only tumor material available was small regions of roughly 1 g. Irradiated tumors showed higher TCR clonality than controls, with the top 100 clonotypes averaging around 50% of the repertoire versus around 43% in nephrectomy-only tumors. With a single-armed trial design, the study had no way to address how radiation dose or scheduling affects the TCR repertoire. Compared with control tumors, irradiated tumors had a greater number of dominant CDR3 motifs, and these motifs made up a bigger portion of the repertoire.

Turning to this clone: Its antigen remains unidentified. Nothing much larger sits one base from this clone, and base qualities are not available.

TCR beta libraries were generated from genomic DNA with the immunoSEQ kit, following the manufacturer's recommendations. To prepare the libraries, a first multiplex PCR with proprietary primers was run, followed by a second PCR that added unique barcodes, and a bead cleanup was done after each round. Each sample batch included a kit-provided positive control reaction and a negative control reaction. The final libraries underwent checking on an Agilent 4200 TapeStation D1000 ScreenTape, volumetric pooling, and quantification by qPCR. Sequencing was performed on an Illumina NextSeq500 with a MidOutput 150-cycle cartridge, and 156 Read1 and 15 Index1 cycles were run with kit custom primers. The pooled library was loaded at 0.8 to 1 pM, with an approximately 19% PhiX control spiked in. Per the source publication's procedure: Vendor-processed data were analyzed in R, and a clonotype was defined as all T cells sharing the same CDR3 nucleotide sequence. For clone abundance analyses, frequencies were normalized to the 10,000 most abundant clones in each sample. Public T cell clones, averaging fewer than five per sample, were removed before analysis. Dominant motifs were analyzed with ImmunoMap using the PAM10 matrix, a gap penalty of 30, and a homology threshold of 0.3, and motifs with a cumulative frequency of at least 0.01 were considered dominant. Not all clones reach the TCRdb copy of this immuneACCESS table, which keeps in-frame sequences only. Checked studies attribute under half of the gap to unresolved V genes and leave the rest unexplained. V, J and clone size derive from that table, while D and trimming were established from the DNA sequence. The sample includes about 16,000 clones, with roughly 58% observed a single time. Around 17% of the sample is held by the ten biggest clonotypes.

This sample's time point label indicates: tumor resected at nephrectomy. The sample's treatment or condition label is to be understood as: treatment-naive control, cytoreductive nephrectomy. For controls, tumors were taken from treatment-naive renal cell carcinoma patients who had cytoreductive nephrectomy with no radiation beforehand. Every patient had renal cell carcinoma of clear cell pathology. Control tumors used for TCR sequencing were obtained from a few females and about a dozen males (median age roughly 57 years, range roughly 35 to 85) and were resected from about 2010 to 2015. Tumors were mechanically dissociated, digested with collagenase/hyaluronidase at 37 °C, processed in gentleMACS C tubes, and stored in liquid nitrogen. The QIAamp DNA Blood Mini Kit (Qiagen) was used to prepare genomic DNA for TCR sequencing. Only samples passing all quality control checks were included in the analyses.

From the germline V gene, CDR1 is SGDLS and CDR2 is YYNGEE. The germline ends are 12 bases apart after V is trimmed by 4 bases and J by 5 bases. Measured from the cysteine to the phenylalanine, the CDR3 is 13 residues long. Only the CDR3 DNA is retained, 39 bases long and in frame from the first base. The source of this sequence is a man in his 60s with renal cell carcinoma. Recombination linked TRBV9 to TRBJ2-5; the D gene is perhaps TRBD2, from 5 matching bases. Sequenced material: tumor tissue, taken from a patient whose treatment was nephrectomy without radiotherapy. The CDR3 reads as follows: CASSTGTAETQYF. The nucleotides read TGTGCCAGCAGCACGGGAACCGCGGAGACCCAGTACTTC.